This TCR beta chain is from a study of blood T cell repertoires in COVID-19. Across the whole study: The samples span acute and convalescent COVID-19 from the United States, Italy and Spain. PBMCs, B-cell-depleted T cells, or T cells were the source of the cDNA or gDNA that made up the material.

Authors' processing steps: How many nucleated cells were present was estimated from reference gene primer amplification. Method: immunoSEQ multiplex PCR; TCRdb's copy keeps in-frame clones and lacks some. That table is the source of V, J and clone size, and D and trimming were worked out from the DNA. Of some 70,000 clones detected, roughly nine tenths appear once; the ten largest clones hold about 6.8%. This sequence originates from a human donor in a cohort sampled during active COVID-19. Sequences were obtained from peripheral blood.

The CDR3 DNA sequence: TGTGCCAGCAGCGACGGACTAGCGGAGTACTACGAGCAGTACTTC. Its protein is CASSDGLAEYYEQYF. The chain employs TRBV21-1 and TRBJ2-7; the D call TRBD2 from the table was never checked on the DNA. TRBV21-1 constitutes a pseudogene. CDR3 length equals 15 residues.